These T cell receptor beta chains were read from a single sample in a study of blood T cells in healthy people across ages. TCRdb called the 5' RACE reads again in MiXCR, with one record for every CDR3 protein. The table has hundreds of thousands of distinct CDR3 sequences, approximately 52% seen once. Material for sequencing was blood. All receptors derive from a woman older than 75 in good health. The conserved cysteine and the conserved F or W are not part of the CDR3 here. For some rows the clone size is stated as once, few or many, or as a class when expanded; others skip it.

J gene: TRBJ1-2
V gene: TRBV30
clone size: NA
CDR3 protein: AHSPDFTSGGYT

J gene: TRBJ2-1
V gene: TRBV20-1
clone size: NA
CDR3 protein: SARGTGFEQF

J gene: TRBJ2-3
V gene: TRBV18
clone size: NA
CDR3 protein: ASSPIASGIPDTQY

J gene: TRBJ2-7
V gene: TRBV28
clone size: many
CDR3 protein: ASSSGTYYEQY

J gene: TRBJ2-5
V gene: TRBV21-1
clone size: NA
CDR3 protein: ASIGTSGPQETQY

J gene: TRBJ2-2
V gene: TRBV20-1
clone size: NA
CDR3 protein: SAPRASNTGELF

J gene: TRBJ2-1
V gene: TRBV7-9
clone size: few
CDR3 protein: ASSLGAGTHNEQF

J gene: TRBJ2-7
V gene: TRBV20-1
clone size: many
CDR3 protein: SADRAGTGYEQY

J gene: TRBJ2-6
V gene: TRBV29-1
clone size: once
CDR3 protein: SVESLALGANVLT

J gene: TRBJ2-3
V gene: TRBV29-1
clone size: NA
CDR3 protein: SVEQGGSDTQY

J gene: TRBJ2-3
V gene: TRBV5-8
clone size: NA
CDR3 protein: ASQRGDTDTQY

J gene: NA
V gene: TRBV5-1
clone size: NA
CDR3 protein: ASSDKKGVAGEGEQY

J gene: TRBJ1-1
V gene: TRBV7-3
clone size: few
CDR3 protein: AISTITGNTEAF

J gene: TRBJ2-5
V gene: TRBV7-2
clone size: NA
CDR3 protein: ASSLRRTVETQY

J gene: TRBJ1-2
V gene: TRBV5-5
clone size: NA
CDR3 protein: ASSSGGRGYT

J gene: TRBJ1-5
V gene: TRBV15
clone size: NA
CDR3 protein: ATSGDGNQPQN

J gene: TRBJ2-3
V gene: TRBV2
clone size: many
CDR3 protein: ASSVGTSGGTDTQY

J gene: TRBJ2-3
V gene: TRBV7-2
clone size: many
CDR3 protein: ASSLQSDTQY

J gene: TRBJ2-3
V gene: TRBV7-3
clone size: NA
CDR3 protein: ASSLDPRFTDTQY

J gene: TRBJ2-4
V gene: TRBV5-1
clone size: many
CDR3 protein: ASSSSPRLAGERAKNIQY

J gene: NA
V gene: TRBV11-1
clone size: NA
CDR3 protein: TSSYAGGQGCEQY

J gene: TRBJ2-7
V gene: TRBV12-3/TRBV12-4
clone size: NA
CDR3 protein: ASSFRTSGHSYEQY

J gene: TRBJ2-7
V gene: TRBV6-1
clone size: NA
CDR3 protein: ASSAGVGRYEQY

J gene: TRBJ2-7
V gene: TRBV28
clone size: NA
CDR3 protein: ASSASRGQGFHGQY

J gene: TRBJ2-1
V gene: TRBV5-1
clone size: NA
CDR3 protein: ASSWGGGASYNEQF

J gene: TRBJ2-3
V gene: TRBV20-1
clone size: NA
CDR3 protein: SARGGRGLDTQY

J gene: TRBJ1-2
V gene: TRBV5-1
clone size: NA
CDR3 protein: ASSLEGVENYGYT

J gene: TRBJ2-3
V gene: TRBV12-3/TRBV12-4
clone size: NA
CDR3 protein: ASKIGSTDTQY

J gene: TRBJ2-7
V gene: TRBV12-3/TRBV12-4
clone size: NA
CDR3 protein: ASRRSLASSPYEQY

J gene: TRBJ2-4
V gene: TRBV28
clone size: NA
CDR3 protein: ASSPRLADNIQY

J gene: TRBJ1-2
V gene: TRBV2
clone size: many
CDR3 protein: ASSEEGYGYT

J gene: TRBJ2-7
V gene: TRBV6-5
clone size: NA
CDR3 protein: ASQNGRGAGEQY

J gene: TRBJ2-3
V gene: TRBV20-1
clone size: NA
CDR3 protein: SAITSLGGAIDTQY

J gene: TRBJ2-1
V gene: TRBV4-2
clone size: NA
CDR3 protein: ASSQDASGGRNEQF

J gene: TRBJ2-7
V gene: TRBV14
clone size: many
CDR3 protein: ASSQAWRFDEQY

J gene: TRBJ2-6
V gene: TRBV19
clone size: few
CDR3 protein: ARSRDTRTYSGANVLT

J gene: TRBJ1-2
V gene: TRBV6-6
clone size: NA
CDR3 protein: ASSYARPPYGYT

J gene: TRBJ2-2
V gene: TRBV7-2
clone size: NA
CDR3 protein: ASRSHTAIGELF

J gene: TRBJ2-5
V gene: TRBV15
clone size: once
CDR3 protein: ATSTGLQGRGETQY

J gene: TRBJ1-6
V gene: TRBV29-1
clone size: few
CDR3 protein: SAWGQSSYNSPLH

J gene: NA
V gene: TRBV7-8
clone size: NA
CDR3 protein: ASSSRVGETQY

J gene: TRBJ1-1
V gene: TRBV7-9
clone size: few
CDR3 protein: ASSRRTGADTEAF

J gene: TRBJ2-7
V gene: TRBV20-1
clone size: NA
CDR3 protein: SARYIRDLPYEQY

J gene: TRBJ2-5
V gene: TRBV7-2
clone size: NA
CDR3 protein: ASSFRKRGLAGSQETQY

J gene: TRBJ2-3
V gene: TRBV29-1
clone size: once
CDR3 protein: SVEGLAGALTDTQY

J gene: TRBJ2-1
V gene: TRBV3-1
clone size: NA
CDR3 protein: ASSQDRDRPYNEQF

J gene: TRBJ2-2
V gene: TRBV24-1
clone size: NA
CDR3 protein: ATSEPGQGNTGELF

J gene: NA
V gene: TRBV5-1
clone size: NA
CDR3 protein: ASEGTGLAGSYNEQY

J gene: TRBJ2-1
V gene: TRBV4-1
clone size: NA
CDR3 protein: ASSLGQGAPPYNEQF

J gene: TRBJ1-1
V gene: TRBV6-5
clone size: NA
CDR3 protein: ASSDGRRAF

J gene: TRBJ2-5
V gene: TRBV2
clone size: NA
CDR3 protein: ASRPGVWEETQY

J gene: TRBJ1-5
V gene: TRBV3-1
clone size: NA
CDR3 protein: ASSQQGGSQPQH

J gene: TRBJ2-3
V gene: TRBV12-3/TRBV12-4
clone size: many
CDR3 protein: ASSHRGLTDTQY